The 30 T cell receptor beta chains given below trace back to one sample, sequenced in a study of cytomegalovirus exposure and HLA in healthy donors. This PCR relied on a set of 60 Vbeta primers and 13 Jbeta primers. TCRdb keeps only in-frame clones here, not all; method: immunoSEQ multiplex PCR. The table records roughly 180,000 clones, 9.5% of them present only once. Sample: PBMCs. Source of these receptors: a woman in her thirties in good health and CMV-seropositive.

V gene TRBV23-1 combines with J gene TRBJ1-1; 7 bases agree with TRBD1. TRBV23-1 is an open reading frame, and its role is uncertain. V was pared by 3 bases and J by 0 bases, with 16 bases of the junction left unmatched. CDR3 length equals 19 residues. As DNA, the CDR3 is TGCGCCAGCAGTCACCAATCCGACAGGGAGACAAGCTTGAACACTGAAGCTTTCTTT. Its protein is CASSHQSDRETSLNTEAFF.

This clone was seen only a few times. This sequence joins TRBV4-1 and TRBJ1-2; 7 nucleotides agree with TRBD1. This CDR3 has 13 amino acids. V shed 4 bases, J shed 7 bases, and the junction held 6 bases outside the gene matches. Per germline, CDR1 MGHRA and CDR2 YSYEKL. The CDR3 DNA reads as TGCGCCAGCAGCCCCGACAGGGCGGGTGGCTACACCTTC. The encoded protein is CASSPDRAGGYTF.

J is TRBJ1-4 and V is TRBV27, with D unresolved. Germline CDR1 and CDR2: MNHEY and SMNVEV (reference sequence). The CDR3 spans 12 residues. With 7 bases removed from V and 8 bases from J, the gap between germline ends came to 11 bases. CDR3 sequence (DNA): TGTGCCAGCAAGGAGGGCTCCGAAAAACTGTTTTTT. Translating it yields CASKEGSEKLFF.

This clone showed up just a few times. The chain joins TRBV15 to TRBJ1-5; D is uncertain. The CDR3 is 13 residues long. In germline, CDR1 is LNHNV, CDR2 YYDKDF (reference sequence). V was shortened by 6 bases and J by 5 bases, with 11 bases between the two germline ends. The CDR3 DNA reads as TGTGCCACCAGGTCCGGGAACCATCAGCCCCAGCATTTT. It encodes CATRSGNHQPQHF.

The chain is built from TRBV18 and TRBJ2-7, with 9 nucleotides matching TRBD1. This CDR3 comprises 14 residues. The germline V gene has CDR1 KGHSH and CDR2 LQKENI. J gave up 6 bases and V 8 bases, and 11 bases lay outside the gene matches. The CDR3 protein is CASRAGQGPTEQYF. The CDR3 DNA is TGTGCCAGCCGAGCGGGACAGGGACCGACCGAGCAGTACTTC.

This clone was counted between two and nine times. J is TRBJ2-5 and V is TRBV6-5; D ambiguous. The CDR3 contains 13 residues. Germline V gene data show CDR1 as MNHEY and CDR2 as SVGAGI. V shed 3 bases and J shed 2 bases, with 7 bases lying between them. CDR3 protein: CASSYRVQETQYF. DNA for the CDR3: TGTGCCAGCAGTTATCGGGTTCAAGAGACCCAGTACTTC.

This clone was counted only a few times. This chain uses TRBV4-1 with TRBJ2-7; 9 nucleotides line up with TRBD1. Germline CDR1 is MGHRA and CDR2 is YSYEKL. The CDR3 has 15 residues. V was clipped by 4 bases and J by 0 bases; unmatched bases: 4. The CDR3 region has the DNA TGCGCCAGCAGCCTCGGACAGGGGTTCTCCTACGAGCAGTACTTC. Residues: CASSLGQGFSYEQYF.

The chain recombines TRBV18 with TRBJ1-1; D is undetermined. The CDR3 runs 14 residues. V lost 3 bases, J lost 1 base, and 9 bases lay in between. Germline V gene lookup returns CDR1 KGHSH and CDR2 LQKENI. CDR3 DNA sequence: TGTGCCAGCTCACCCCGAGAGGGGAACACTGAAGCTTTCTTT. Its protein is CASSPREGNTEAFF.

A few counts support this clone. Different DNA sequences within this sample yield the same CDR3. V usage is TRBV5-1 and J usage is TRBJ2-5, with TRBD2 matching over 8 bases. The CDR3 length is 13 residues. V was pared by 0 bases and J by 5 bases, with 0 bases of the junction left unmatched. Germline CDR1 reads SGHRS; CDR2 reads YFSETQ. The CDR3 here is CASSLGGRETQYF. CDR3 nucleotides: TGCGCCAGCAGCTTGGGCGGGAGGGAGACCCAGTACTTC.

This chain uses TRBV7-8 with TRBJ2-1, with 7 bases fitting TRBD2. The trim removed 5 bases at V and 2 bases at J, leaving 6 bases unmatched. Per the germline V gene, CDR1 is SGHVS and CDR2 is FQNEAQ. The length of the CDR3 is 15 residues. The CDR3 sequence: CASSLVLAAYNEQFF. In DNA form, the CDR3 reads TGTGCCAGCAGCCTCGTGCTAGCGGCCTACAATGAGCAGTTCTTC.

This clone was seen more than once but under ten times. The chain employs TRBV5-1 and TRBJ2-5, with 7 positions matching TRBD2. The ends lost 4 bases at V and 4 bases at J; junction bases unmatched: 13. This CDR3 comprises 16 residues. CDR1 and CDR2 (germline): SGHRS, YFSETQ. The CDR3 DNA sequence: TGCGCCAGCAGCCGAGGACTAGGGTGGATTCGAGAGACCCAGTACTTC. Encoded protein: CASSRGLGWIRETQYF.

Only a few counts were recorded for this clone. This chain uses TRBV11-2 with TRBJ2-1, with TRBD2 identical over 8 bases. This CDR3 is built from 16 residues. CDR1 and CDR2 from the germline V gene are SGHAT and FQNNGV. V lost 4 bases to trimming and J lost 4 bases; unmatched junction nucleotides: 9. The CDR3 here is CASSSLGGRYYNEQFF. The CDR3 bases are TGTGCCAGCAGCTCCCTTGGCGGGAGGTATTACAATGAGCAGTTCTTC.

A few counts support this clone. The rearrangement links TRBV5-1 to TRBJ2-7; 7 nucleotides align to TRBD1. The CDR3 length is 15 residues. Per the germline V gene, CDR1 is SGHRS and CDR2 is YFSETQ. V lost 4 bases and J lost 0; bases outside the gene matches: 7. CDR3 coding DNA: TGCGCCAGCAGCCTCCCGACAGGGAACTCCTACGAGCAGTACTTC. Protein sequence: CASSLPTGNSYEQYF.

The chain carries TRBV5-1 and TRBJ2-1; the match to TRBD2 covers 10 bases. This CDR3 is built from 15 residues. Germline-derived CDR1 and CDR2 are SGHRS and YFSETQ. The V segment lost 4 bases and the J segment 8 bases; nucleotides outside the gene matches: 9. This chain's CDR3 is CASSPSGRAVDEQFF. In DNA form, the CDR3 reads TGCGCCAGCAGCCCGAGCGGGAGGGCCGTGGATGAGCAGTTCTTC.

The chain employs TRBV7-2 and TRBJ1-3; the D is unclear. V shed 1 base and J shed 1 base, with 8 bases lying between them. CDR1 is SGHTA and CDR2 is FQGNSA in the germline V gene. The CDR3 is made up of 15 amino acids. DNA of the CDR3: TGTGCCAGCAGCTTAGACAGACGGTCTGGAAACACCATATATTTT. Translation gives CASSLDRRSGNTIYF.

The chain uses TRBV7-3 and TRBJ2-7; 8 nucleotides line up with TRBD2. The CDR3 runs 13 residues. With V trimmed by 2 bases and J by 10 bases, 7 bases remained unmatched. Germline V gives CDR1 SGHTA, CDR2 FQGTGA. CDR3 in DNA: TGTGCCAGCAGCTTATTGGCGGGAGGCCGACAGTACTTC. Amino acid sequence: CASSLLAGGRQYF.

The V and J genes are TRBV10-2 and TRBJ2-2, with 9 bases aligning to TRBD2. The CDR3 length is 14 residues. Germline loops: CDR1 WSHSY, CDR2 SAAADI. Trimming cost V 7 bases and J 5 bases; bases outside gene matches: 5. CDR3 protein: CASTLGLATGELFF. In DNA, the CDR3 is TGCGCCAGCACCCTGGGACTAGCAACCGGGGAGCTGTTTTTT.

This clone was picked up a small number of times. V and J are TRBV6-1 and TRBJ2-1; 10 nucleotides agree with TRBD2. The CDR3 loop spans 18 amino acids. The germline CDR1 and CDR2 sequences are MNHNS and SASEGT. V gave up 0 bases and J gave up 3 bases; unmatched junction bases: 8. CDR3 DNA: TGTGCCAGCAGTGAAGCCGGGATAGCGGGAGGCGGCTACAATGAGCAGTTCTTC. As protein: CASSEAGIAGGGYNEQFF.

As DNA, the CDR3 is TGTGCCAGCAGTAGGGACAGGGTGGTCTACGAGCAGTACTTC. Its translation: CASSRDRVVYEQYF. The J gene is TRBJ2-7, the V gene TRBV25-1, with 9 nucleotides matching TRBD1. Germline CDR1 is MGHDK and CDR2 is SYGVNS. The CDR3 consists of 14 residues. V shed 5 bases and J 3 bases; nucleotides not matched to a gene: 5.

A few counts support this clone. Other DNA variants within this sample encode the same CDR3. J is TRBJ1-1 and V is TRBV5-1; D gene uncertain. Germline V gene lookup returns CDR1 SGHRS and CDR2 YFSETQ. The ends were cut back, 4 bases at V and 0 bases at J, with 10 bases in the middle. The CDR3 length is 14 residues. As DNA, the CDR3 is TGCGCCAGCAGCCTGGACGGGATGAACACTGAAGCTTTCTTT. Its protein is CASSLDGMNTEAFF. The full variable domain, completed using reference TRBV5-1 and TRBJ1-1, is KAGVTQTPRYLIKTRGQQVTLSCSPISGHRSVSWYQQTPGQGLQFLFEYFSETQRNKGNFPGRFSGRQFSNSRSEMNVSTLELGDSALYLCASSLDGMNTEAFFGQGTRLTVV.

The chain links TRBV5-1 to TRBJ1-2, with D perhaps TRBD1 (5 bases). The germline CDR1 and CDR2 sequences are SGHRS and YFSETQ. This CDR3 is built from 13 residues. V shed 0 bases and J shed 6 bases, with 9 bases lying between them. CDR3: CASSLAIGDGYTF. The CDR3 bases are TGCGCCAGCAGCTTGGCTATAGGGGATGGCTACACCTTC.

In its sample, this clone was seen once. The CDR3 nucleotides read TGTGCCTGGAGTCATGGGGGGGTCTCCTACGAGCAGTACTTC. It encodes CAWSHGGVSYEQYF. The J gene is TRBJ2-5, the V gene TRBV30, with 7 bases aligning to TRBD2. With the DNA end fitting TRBJ2-7 better, the J assignment may be wrong. The germline CDR1 and CDR2 sequences are GTSNPN and SVGIG (reference sequence). The CDR3 runs 14 residues.

This clone was counted only a few times. The CDR3, as DNA: TGCGCCAGCAGCAACTTCCGGGACATGGCCCGCACAGATACGCAGTATTTT. Its protein is CASSNFRDMARTDTQYF. This chain uses TRBV5-1 with TRBJ2-3; the D gene is possibly TRBD1 (6 bases). V dropped 4 bases and J dropped 1 base, with 19 bases sitting between them. Germline loops: CDR1 SGHRS, CDR2 YFSETQ. The CDR3 consists of 17 residues.

This chain joins TRBV7-2 and TRBJ1-5; no reliable D call. V lost 1 base and J lost 7, with 11 bases in between. The CDR3 consists of 14 residues. From germline, CDR1 is SGHTA and CDR2 FQGNSA. DNA for the CDR3: TGTGCCAGCAGCTTAGAGGCCGGGTGGCAGCCCCAGCATTTT. Amino acids: CASSLEAGWQPQHF.

The table lists this clone with a few counts. V is TRBV25-1 and J is TRBJ2-4, with a tentative D call TRBD2 (5 bases). V gave up 5 bases and J gave up 2 bases, with 10 bases separating them. Germline CDR1 and CDR2: MGHDK and SYGVNS. The CDR3 is made up of 14 amino acids. The CDR3 nucleotides are TGTGCCAGCAGTTGGGGAGTTTCCAAAAACATTCAGTACTTC. It encodes CASSWGVSKNIQYF.

There are a few counts of this clone. The chain joins TRBV2 to TRBJ2-5; D is ambiguous. V shed 7 bases and J shed 0 bases, with 3 bases lying between them. This CDR3 comprises 11 residues. Germline CDR1 SNHLY, CDR2 FYNNEI. This chain's CDR3 is CASTYQETQYF. In DNA, the CDR3 is TGTGCCAGCACCTACCAAGAGACCCAGTACTTC.

This clone turned up a few times. The chain has TRBV9 and TRBJ1-3; tentative D call: TRBD1 (6 bases). The CDR3 extends over 13 amino acids. V dropped 4 bases and J dropped 5 bases, with 10 bases sitting between them. Germline values: CDR1 SGDLS, CDR2 YYNGEE. CDR3 region: CASSSRGRNTIYF. The CDR3 DNA sequence: TGTGCCAGCAGCAGCAGGGGACGAAACACCATATATTTT.

This clone was recorded a few times. The V gene is TRBV11-2, the J gene TRBJ2-6; 7 bases align to TRBD2. Trimming took 4 bases from V and 19 from J; bases not matched to a gene: 10. The CDR3 extends over 12 amino acids. Looked up from germline, CDR1 is SGHAT and CDR2 is FQNNGV. CDR3 DNA: TGTGCCAGCAGCTACGTTCGACTAGCTCAAACTTTC. This sequence encodes CASSYVRLAQTF.

The rearrangement links TRBV9 to TRBJ2-1, with D perhaps TRBD1 (5 bases). Trimming shortened V by 3 bases and J by 7 bases, and 11 bases separated the two germline ends. Germline CDR1 reads SGDLS; CDR2 reads YYNGEE. The length of the CDR3 is 13 residues. This chain's CDR3 is CASSDFRENEQFF. The CDR3 DNA reads as TGTGCCAGCAGCGACTTCAGGGAAAATGAGCAGTTCTTC.

The CDR3 DNA reads TGCGCCAGCAGCCAGGTTAGACAGGTACTTTGTGAGCCCCAGCATTTT. Translated: CASSQVRQVLCEPQHF. The chain joins TRBV4-1 to TRBJ1-5, with D possibly matching TRBD1 (6 bases). The CDR3 spans 16 residues. Deletions cut 3 bases from V and 8 bases from J, with 20 bases between. Per germline, CDR1 MGHRA and CDR2 YSYEKL.